The 7 T cell receptor beta chains below were found in one sample sequenced in a study of T cells after yellow fever vaccination. Each CDR3 protein is one row after TCRdb ran MiXCR on the 5' RACE reads. This repertoire shows around 30,000 distinct CDR3 sequences, 10% found once; its top ten account for roughly 12%. Sequenced material: PBMCs, either bulk or a sorted T-cell subset (CD4+, CD8+, memory, or dextramer-sorted; not recorded which), taken roughly 14 days after the first yellow fever vaccination. Receptors originate from a man younger than 35 who received the YFV17D yellow fever vaccine.

This clonotype was counted at least ten times. J is TRBJ2-1 and V is TRBV4-3, with no clear D. Trimming took 0 bases from V and 2 from J, leaving 8 bases between them. CDR3 length equals 15 residues. Per the germline V gene, CDR1 is LGHNA and CDR2 is YSLEER. CDR3 sequence reads: CASSQDPPPYNEQFF. The CDR3 DNA reads TGCGCCAGCAGCCAAGACCCACCCCCCTACAATGAGCAGTTCTTC.

This clonotype was observed many times. The chain uses TRBV6-5 and TRBJ2-7; D possibly corresponds to TRBD2 (7 bases). CDR3 length: 15 residues. From germline, CDR1 is MNHEY and CDR2 SVGAGI. The V end was cut by 8 bases, the J end by 3 bases, with 20 bases between. CDR3 region: CASGATGGSFYEQYF. CDR3 bases: TGTGCCAGCGGCGCGACGGGGGGCTCGTTCTACGAGCAGTACTTC.

This clonotype came up many times. In nucleotides, the CDR3 is TGTGCCAGCGGACTGTGGGGCGTGGATGGCTACACCTTC. This encodes CASGLWGVDGYTF. The rearrangement uses TRBV6-5 and TRBJ1-2; perhaps TRBD1 as D (5 bases). The CDR3 is 13 amino acids. The V gene's germline CDR1 is MNHEY and CDR2 SVGAGI. V was shortened by 8 bases and J by 6 bases, with 16 bases between the two germline ends.

This clonotype has a count of ten or more. The V call is TRBV5-1, the J call TRBJ2-5, with D possibly being TRBD1 (6 bases). The CDR3 has 14 amino acids. V gave up 4 bases and J gave up 2 bases, with 12 bases separating them. Germline V gene lookup returns CDR1 SGHRS and CDR2 YFSETQ. CDR3 amino acids: CASSTSDRQETQYF. The CDR3 DNA reads as TGCGCCAGCAGCACCTCGGACAGACAAGAGACCCAGTACTTC.

This clonotype was observed at least ten times. CDR3 region: CASSDPTGRDTGELFF. Written as DNA, the CDR3 is TGTGCCAGCAGTGACCCGACAGGAAGGGACACCGGGGAGCTGTTTTTT. The chain has TRBV25-1 and TRBJ2-2; possibly TRBD1 for D (6 bases). Germline assignment: CDR1 MGHDK and CDR2 SYGVNS. This CDR3 contains 16 residues. Trimming removed 3 bases from V and 3 bases from J, with 14 bases in between.

This clonotype appeared a few times. The genes are TRBV5-4 and TRBJ2-1, with a weak D call TRBD1 (7 bases). The V end lost 3 bases, the J end lost 8 bases, and 18 bases lay between the germline ends. From germline, CDR1 is SGHNT and CDR2 YYREEE (reference sequence). This CDR3 comprises 15 residues. The CDR3: CASSSSGGRGDEQFF. The CDR3 coding sequence is TGTGCCAGCAGCTCTTCAGGGGGGCGTGGCGATGAGCAGTTCTTC.

This clonotype was observed at least ten times. The rearrangement joins TRBV12-3 or TRBV12-4 to TRBJ1-6, with 9 positions matching TRBD1. The CDR3 contains 13 residues. V dropped 5 bases and J dropped 14; count of bases not matched to a gene: 7. In nucleotides, the CDR3 is TGTGCCAGCAGTCCACTGGACAGGGGATCCCTCCACTTT. It is translated as CASSPLDRGSLHF.